This T cell receptor (beta chain) was sequenced during a study of blood T cell repertoires in COVID-19. About the study: Collection of acute and convalescent COVID-19 samples took place in the United States, Italy and Spain. Nucleic acid was either cDNA or gDNA, and it came from T cells, B-cell-depleted T cells, or PBMCs.

CDR3 size: 14 residues. The V segment lost 7 bases and the J segment 0 bases; nucleotides outside the gene matches: 3. In the original workflow: Cell counts per sample came from amplifying reference gene primers. TCRdb's copy holds only in-frame clones and misses some; the assay was immunoSEQ multiplex PCR. V and J calls and clone size are as listed in that table; D and trimming were resolved from the DNA. The table has around 250,000 clones, roughly four fifths seen once. Sequencing was carried out using peripheral blood. The TCR comes from a man between 50 and 59 years old with active or convalescent COVID-19. The rearrangement uses TRBV23-1 and TRBJ1-5; 7 nucleotides agree with TRBD1. TRBV23-1 is filed as an ORF, its function uncertain. In DNA form, the CDR3 reads TGCGCCAGCAATACAGGGGATAGCAATCAGCCCCAGCATTTT. This encodes CASNTGDSNQPQHF.